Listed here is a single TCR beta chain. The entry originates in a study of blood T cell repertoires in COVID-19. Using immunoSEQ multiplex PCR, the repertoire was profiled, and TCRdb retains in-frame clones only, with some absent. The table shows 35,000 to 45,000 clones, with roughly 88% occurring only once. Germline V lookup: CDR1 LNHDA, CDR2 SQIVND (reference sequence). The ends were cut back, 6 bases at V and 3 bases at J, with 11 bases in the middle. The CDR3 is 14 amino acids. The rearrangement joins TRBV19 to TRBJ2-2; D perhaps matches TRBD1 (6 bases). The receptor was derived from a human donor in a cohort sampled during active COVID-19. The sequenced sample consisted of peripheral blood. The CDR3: CASRTPGDTGELFF. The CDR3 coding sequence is TGTGCCAGTAGGACGCCAGGGGACACCGGGGAGCTGTTTTTT.